This T cell receptor beta chain comes out of a study of cytomegalovirus exposure and HLA in healthy donors. The table lists this clone with a few counts. The target antigen is unknown. Germline CDR1 reads SGHRS; CDR2 reads YFSETQ. CDR3 length: 15 amino acids. With V trimmed by 0 bases and J by 1 base, 4 bases remained unmatched. Study observations and caveats: A later analysis linked a missense DCLRE1C variant to TCR beta V- and J-gene trimming. Productive rates of about 87% or about 30% were seen for most TCR beta V segments in an earlier analysis. Through in vitro validation, three CMV-associated chains were shown to be specific for CMV antigens. Later work found most CMV-associated TCR beta chains apparently HLA-restricted.

Vbeta (60) and Jbeta (13) primers were used in the PCR. Profiled with immunoSEQ multiplex PCR; TCRdb holds only in-frame clones, not every one. The repertoire holds about 160,000 clones, with roughly three quarters as singletons. The sample consisted of PBMCs. The origin of this receptor is a male donor in good health and CMV-seropositive. The gene calls are TRBV5-1 and TRBJ2-7, with TRBD1 matching over 7 bases. The CDR3 loop is CASSLGDSDSYEQYF. CDR3 DNA sequence: TGCGCCAGCAGCTTGGGGGACAGTGATTCCTACGAGCAGTACTTC.